This T cell receptor beta chain emerged from a study of cytomegalovirus exposure and HLA in healthy donors. With 60 Vbeta and 13 Jbeta primers, the PCR was carried out. Sequenced by immunoSEQ multiplex PCR; TCRdb stores in-frame clones only, minus some. Its table records around 55,000 clones. V was pared by 4 bases and J by 6 bases, with 9 bases between. The CDR3 covers 13 residues. Germline lookup yields CDR1 LNHDA and CDR2 SQIVND (reference sequence). Concerning this clone: The antigen is not known.

Overall study results and limits: Per published reports, the classifier diagnosed cytomegalovirus status with high specificity and sensitivity.

The rearrangement links TRBV19 to TRBJ2-2, with D tentatively TRBD1 (6 bases). Sequenced material: PBMCs. The TCR was taken from a man aged 50-60 years in good health and CMV-seropositive. This CDR3 is CASSKGVPGELFF. In DNA, the CDR3 is TGTGCCAGTAGTAAGGGGGTACCCGGGGAGCTGTTTTTT.